A selection of T cell receptor beta chains follows, all from one sample in a study of blood T cells in healthy people across ages. TCRdb itself ran the 5' RACE reads through MiXCR, one entry per CDR3 protein. This sample has 800,000 or so distinct CDR3 sequences, with 62% found just once. Specimen: blood. The receptors shown here come from a man in his thirties or forties in good health. Both conserved end residues are part of each CDR3. The D gene is left open where the match is weak. Not all rows give a size; the values are once, few, many and, for expanded clones, a class.

V	size	J	D	CDR3	DNA
TRBV6-2/TRBV6-3	-	TRBJ2-7	TRBD2	CASSLILAESSYEQYF	TGTGCCAGCTCCCTTATACTAGCGGAAAGCTCCTACGAGCAGTACTTC
TRBV7-2	-	TRBJ1-2	-	CASTPQGQGYGYTF	TGTGCCAGCACTCCTCAAGGGCAGGGATATGGCTACACCTTC
TRBV28	few	TRBJ1-2	-	CASSLPGANYGYTF	TGTGCCAGCAGCCTCCCCGGGGCTAACTATGGCTACACCTTC
TRBV7-9	-	TRBJ2-4	TRBD2	CASSPAEGGGGKNIQYF	TGTGCCAGCAGCCCTGCAGAGGGCGGGGGAGGCAAAAACATTCAGTACTTC
TRBV3-1	few	TRBJ2-5	-	CASSHLGQGKTQYF	TGTGCCAGCAGCCATCTGGGACAAGGAAAGACCCAGTACTTC
TRBV6-2/TRBV6-3	-	TRBJ2-3	-	CASNEADTQYF	TGTGCCAGCAACGAGGCGGATACGCAGTATTTT
TRBV7-2	-	TRBJ2-7	TRBD1	CACRRNGQGLYEQYF	TGTGCCTGCAGGCGAAACGGACAGGGCCTCTACGAGCAGTACTTC
TRBV7-6	-	TRBJ2-7	-	CASTPQGSYEQYF	TGTGCCAGCACACCACAGGGTTCCTACGAGCAGTACTTC
TRBV20-1	few	TRBJ2-7	TRBD1	CSARGDRAYEQYF	TGCAGTGCTAGGGGAGACAGGGCCTACGAGCAGTACTTC
TRBV2	few	TRBJ1-1	-	CASSVQGTENTEAFF	TGTGCCAGCAGCGTACAGGGCACCGAGAACACTGAAGCTTTCTTT
TRBV28	-	TRBJ2-7	-	CASSLAPRTPSYEQYF	TGTGCCAGCAGTTTAGCCCCCCGGACACCCTCCTACGAGCAGTACTTC
TRBV10-2	-	TRBJ2-6	TRBD2	CAAIGTSGGAVGANVLTF	TGCGCCGCAATCGGGACTAGCGGGGGGGCCGTTGGGGCCAACGTCCTGACTTTC
TRBV3-1	few	TRBJ1-1	-	CASSQDQSRTEAFF	TGTGCCAGCAGCCAAGATCAATCGAGGACTGAAGCTTTCTTT
TRBV12-3/TRBV12-4	few	TRBJ1-6	TRBD1	CASSQGVEPLHF	TGTGCCAGCAGTCAGGGGGTCGAACCCCTCCACTTT
TRBV7-9	-	TRBJ1-2	-	CASAEIGNYGYTF	TGTGCCAGCGCTGAGATCGGAAACTATGGCTACACCTTC
TRBV5-1	many	TRBJ2-5	-	CASSGGTQETQYF	TGCGCCAGCAGTGGGGGTACACAAGAGACCCAGTACTTC
TRBV9	few	TRBJ2-1	TRBD1	CASSVTLRDRVNEQFF	TGTGCCAGCAGCGTAACCCTCAGGGACAGGGTCAATGAGCAGTTCTTC
TRBV7-9	-	TRBJ2-3	TRBD2	CAARNGGALGDTQYF	TGTGCCGCGAGGAACGGGGGGGCCCTGGGAGATACGCAGTATTTT
TRBV29-1	-	TRBJ1-5	-	CSVVGPNQPQHF	TGCAGCGTTGTAGGGCCGAATCAGCCCCAGCATTTT
TRBV20-1	-	TRBJ2-1	TRBD2	CSARDRRIAGGSYNEQFF	TGCAGTGCTAGAGACCGCCGAATAGCGGGAGGGTCGTACAATGAGCAGTTCTTC